The sequence of this T cell receptor (beta chain) was determined in a study of OX40 agonist ivuxolimab in advanced cancers. Study conclusions and caveats: Circulating CD4+ and CD8+ T cells showed clonal expansion by week 6 at 0.1 to 3.0 mg/kg.

Germline values: CDR1 KGHSH, CDR2 LQKENI. The CDR3 consists of 14 residues. Trimming removed 3 bases at V and 6 bases at J, with 15 bases between. Individuals having autoimmune disease history or systemic immunosuppression were not enrolled. The repertoire was sequenced with immunoSEQ multiplex PCR; TCRdb's copy has only in-frame clones and lacks some. The sample lists 13,000 to 15,000 clones, roughly 92% seen once, with around a fifth in the top ten. Remarks on this clone: The antigen is not known.

This TCR was recovered from an adult with an advanced solid tumor such as melanoma, head and neck, liver or kidney cancer. This specimen was CD4+ or CD8+ T cells sorted from blood, taken in a trial of the OX40 agonist ivuxolimab. This chain joins TRBV18 and TRBJ2-7; D may be TRBD1 (6 bases). CDR3: CASSPVGAGVEQYF. CDR3 nucleotide sequence: TGTGCCAGCTCACCGGTGGGGGCTGGGGTCGAGCAGTACTTC.